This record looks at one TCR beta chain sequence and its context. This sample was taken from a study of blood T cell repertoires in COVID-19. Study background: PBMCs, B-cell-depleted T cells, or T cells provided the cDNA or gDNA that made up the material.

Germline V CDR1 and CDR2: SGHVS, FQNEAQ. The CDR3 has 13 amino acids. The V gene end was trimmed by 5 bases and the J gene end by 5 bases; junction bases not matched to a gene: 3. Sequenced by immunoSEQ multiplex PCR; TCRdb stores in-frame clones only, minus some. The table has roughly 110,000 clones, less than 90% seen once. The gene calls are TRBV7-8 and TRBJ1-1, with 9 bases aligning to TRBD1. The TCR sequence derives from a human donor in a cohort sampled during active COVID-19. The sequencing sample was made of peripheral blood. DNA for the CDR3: TGTGCCAGCAGCACCGACAGGGGGACTGAAGCTTTCTTT. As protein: CASSTDRGTEAFF.